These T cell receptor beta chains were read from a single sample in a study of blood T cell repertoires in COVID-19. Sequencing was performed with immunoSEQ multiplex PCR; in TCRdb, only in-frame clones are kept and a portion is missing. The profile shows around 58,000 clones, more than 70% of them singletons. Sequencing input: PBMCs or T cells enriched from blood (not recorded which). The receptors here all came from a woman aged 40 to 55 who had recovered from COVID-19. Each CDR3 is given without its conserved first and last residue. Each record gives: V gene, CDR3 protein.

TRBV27,ASRPQVSGGNTIY
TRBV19,ASSKGDPGQVYGYT
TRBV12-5,ASGAGTGQFRGPNTEAF
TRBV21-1,ASSKVQGQGTVVYEQY
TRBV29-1,SVKSGTNTGELF
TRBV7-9,ASSFLWTGALSYEQY
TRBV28,ASILTGAHEQY
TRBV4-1,ASSQDLSGQGYT
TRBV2,ASSDAGRGWNQPQH
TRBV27,ASSDHGGAGYNEQF
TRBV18,ASSPDSQLETQY
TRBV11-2,ASSFRGRLQMDTQY
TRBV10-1,AGVGVLNQPQH
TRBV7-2,ASSRTLRNQPQH
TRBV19,ASSEVRAANYGYT
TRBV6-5,ASSSPPNRAGYT
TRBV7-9,ASSLGRETQY
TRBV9,ASSPFTGYSSTDTQY
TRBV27,AGTGTAGPTEQY
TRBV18,ASSPSLVGYNEQF
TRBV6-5,ATRTVPYEQY
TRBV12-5,ASAIQGAAQPQH
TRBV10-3,AISELSGTGVETQY
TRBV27,ASTRTAGANVLT
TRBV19,ASSIDLYGAGAPVRRYT
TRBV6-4,ASSPRGDTEAF
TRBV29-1,SILTEGLPNEKLF
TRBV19,ASSPGLRYPQH
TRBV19,ASSIERQGRGEKLF
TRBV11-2,ASSLVGSTLDTIY
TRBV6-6,ASSRAGGNKATNEKLF
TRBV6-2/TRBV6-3,ASSGPPLDEQF
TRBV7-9,ASSLVRDNFQETQY
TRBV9,ASSVVQNEQF
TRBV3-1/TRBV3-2,ASSQVVGFQAF
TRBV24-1,ATSQEQETQY
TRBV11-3,ASSASGDSGNTIY
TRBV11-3,ASSLISDSSGNTIY
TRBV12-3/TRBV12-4,ASSYPQGPGYT
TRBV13,ASWDTTNYGYT
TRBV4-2,ASSLIPGLATSYEQY
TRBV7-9,ASSLNAPQGGEQF
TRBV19,AVIPGTGIGGAF
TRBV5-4,ASSTTGTLGYT
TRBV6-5,ASSYSRTGAYEQY
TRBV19,ASMDMGQDEQY
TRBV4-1,ASSLAGGQVRIEQY